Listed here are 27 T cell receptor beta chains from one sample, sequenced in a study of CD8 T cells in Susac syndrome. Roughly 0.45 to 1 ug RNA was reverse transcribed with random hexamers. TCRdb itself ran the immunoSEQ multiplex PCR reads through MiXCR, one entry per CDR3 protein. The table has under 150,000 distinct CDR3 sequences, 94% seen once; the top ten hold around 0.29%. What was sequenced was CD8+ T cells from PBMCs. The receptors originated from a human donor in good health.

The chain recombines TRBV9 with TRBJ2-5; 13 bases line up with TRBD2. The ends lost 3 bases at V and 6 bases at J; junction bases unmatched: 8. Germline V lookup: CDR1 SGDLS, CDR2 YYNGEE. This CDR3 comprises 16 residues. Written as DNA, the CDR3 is TGTGCCAGCAGCGAGTTCCCGGGACTAGCGGGGCAGACCCAGTACTTC. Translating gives CASSEFPGLAGQTQYF.

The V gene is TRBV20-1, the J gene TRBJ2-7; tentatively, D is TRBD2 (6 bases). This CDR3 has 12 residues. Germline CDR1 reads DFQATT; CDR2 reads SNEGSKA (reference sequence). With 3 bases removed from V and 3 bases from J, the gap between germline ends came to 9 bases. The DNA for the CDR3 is TGCAGTGCTAGGAGGGACTTCTACGAGCAGTACTTC. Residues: CSARRDFYEQYF.

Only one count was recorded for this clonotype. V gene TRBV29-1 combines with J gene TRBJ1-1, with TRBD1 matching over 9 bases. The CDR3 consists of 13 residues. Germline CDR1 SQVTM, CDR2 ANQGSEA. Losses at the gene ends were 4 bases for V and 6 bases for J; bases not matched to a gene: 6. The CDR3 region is CSVVAGQGPEAFF. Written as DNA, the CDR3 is TGCAGCGTTGTTGCTGGACAGGGGCCTGAAGCTTTCTTT.

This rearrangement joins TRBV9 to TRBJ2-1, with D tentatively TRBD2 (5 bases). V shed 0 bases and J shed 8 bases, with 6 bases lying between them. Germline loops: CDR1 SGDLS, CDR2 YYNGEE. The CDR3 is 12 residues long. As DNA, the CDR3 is TGTGCCAGCAGCGTAGAGGGAGATGAGCAGTTCTTC. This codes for CASSVEGDEQFF.

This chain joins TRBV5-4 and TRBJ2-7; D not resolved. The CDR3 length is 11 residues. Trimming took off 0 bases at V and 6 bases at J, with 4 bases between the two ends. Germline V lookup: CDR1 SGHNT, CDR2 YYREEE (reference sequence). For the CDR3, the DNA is TGTGCCAGCAGCTTGGTCGGCGAGCAGTACTTC. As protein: CASSLVGEQYF. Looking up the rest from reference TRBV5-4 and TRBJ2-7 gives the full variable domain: ETGVTQSPTHLIKTRGQQVTLRCSSQSGHNTVSWYQQALGQGPQFIFQYYREEENGRGNFPPRFSGLQFPNYSSELNVNALELDDSALYLCASSLVGEQYFGPGTRLTVT.

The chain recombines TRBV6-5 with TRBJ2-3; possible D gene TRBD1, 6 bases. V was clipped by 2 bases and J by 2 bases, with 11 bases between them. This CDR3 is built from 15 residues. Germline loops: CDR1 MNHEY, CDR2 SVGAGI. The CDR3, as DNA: TGTGCCAGCAGTTACGCAACAGGGCACACAGATACGCAGTATTTT. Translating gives CASSYATGHTDTQYF.

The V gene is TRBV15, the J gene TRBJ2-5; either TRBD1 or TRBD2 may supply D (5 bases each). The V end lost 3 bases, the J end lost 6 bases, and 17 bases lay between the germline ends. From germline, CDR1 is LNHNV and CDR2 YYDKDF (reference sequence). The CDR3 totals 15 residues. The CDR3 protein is CATSSPGFGAQTQYF. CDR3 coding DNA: TGTGCCACCAGCAGCCCTGGGTTCGGGGCCCAGACCCAGTACTTC. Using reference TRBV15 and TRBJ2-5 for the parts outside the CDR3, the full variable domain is DAMVIQNPRYQVTQFGKPVTLSCSQTLNHNVMYWYQQKSSQAPKLLFHYYDKDFNNEADTPDNFQSRRPNTSFCFLDIRSPGLGDTAMYLCATSSPGFGAQTQYFGPGTRLLVL.

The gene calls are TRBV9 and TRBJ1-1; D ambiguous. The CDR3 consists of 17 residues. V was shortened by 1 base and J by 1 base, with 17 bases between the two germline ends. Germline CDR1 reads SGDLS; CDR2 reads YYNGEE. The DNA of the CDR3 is TGTGCCAGCAGCGTAAACCCCCAGTCCAGGCCGAACACTGAAGCTTTCTTT. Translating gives CASSVNPQSRPNTEAFF.

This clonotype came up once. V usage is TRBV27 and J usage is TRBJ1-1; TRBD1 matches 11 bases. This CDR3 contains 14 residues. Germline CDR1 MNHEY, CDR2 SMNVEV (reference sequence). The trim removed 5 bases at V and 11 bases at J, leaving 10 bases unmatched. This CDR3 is CASSPGTGGGAAFF. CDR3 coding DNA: TGTGCCAGCAGTCCCGGGACAGGGGGAGGAGCTGCTTTCTTT.

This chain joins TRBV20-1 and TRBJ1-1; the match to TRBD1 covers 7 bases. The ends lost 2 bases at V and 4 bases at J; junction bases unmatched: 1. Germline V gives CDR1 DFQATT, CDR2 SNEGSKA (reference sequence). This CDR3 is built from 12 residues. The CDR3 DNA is TGCAGTGCTAGACAGGGGGGCACTGAAGCTTTCTTT. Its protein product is CSARQGGTEAFF.

The CDR3 loop reads CASSRIGGRGPDTQYF. For the CDR3, the DNA is TGTGCCAGCAGTCGAATCGGAGGGAGGGGCCCAGATACGCAGTATTTT. The chain is built from TRBV27 and TRBJ2-3; 7 nucleotides agree with TRBD2. Germline V gives CDR1 MNHEY, CDR2 SMNVEV (reference sequence). The CDR3 has 16 amino acids. J gave up 4 bases and V 5 bases, and 12 bases lay outside the gene matches.

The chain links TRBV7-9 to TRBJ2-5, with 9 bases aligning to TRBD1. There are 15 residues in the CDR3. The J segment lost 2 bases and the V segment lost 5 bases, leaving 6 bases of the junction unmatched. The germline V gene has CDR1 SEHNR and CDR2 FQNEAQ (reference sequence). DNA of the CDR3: TGTGCCAGCAGCACCGGGACAGGGTTTCAAGAGACCCAGTACTTC. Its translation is CASSTGTGFQETQYF.

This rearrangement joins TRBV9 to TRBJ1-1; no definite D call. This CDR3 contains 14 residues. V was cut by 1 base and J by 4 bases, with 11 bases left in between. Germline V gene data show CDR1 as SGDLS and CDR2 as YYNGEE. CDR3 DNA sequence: TGTGCCAGCAGCGTAACCCCGGGTATCACTGAAGCTTTCTTT. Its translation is CASSVTPGITEAFF.

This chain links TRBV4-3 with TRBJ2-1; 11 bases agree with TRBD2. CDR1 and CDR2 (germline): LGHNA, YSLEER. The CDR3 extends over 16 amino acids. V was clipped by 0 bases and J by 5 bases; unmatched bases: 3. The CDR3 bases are TGCGCCAGCAGCCAAGACCGGGGACTAGCGGACAATGAGCAGTTCTTC. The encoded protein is CASSQDRGLADNEQFF.

CDR3 sequence (DNA): TGCGCCAGCAGCTTGGGTCCCACAGGGAGCGGGGTCCCCTACGAGCAGTACTTC. This encodes CASSLGPTGSGVPYEQYF. V gene TRBV5-1 combines with J gene TRBJ2-7, with TRBD2 as a possible D gene (7 bases). CDR3 length equals 18 residues. V dropped 0 bases and J dropped 2 bases, with 21 bases sitting between them. Germline V CDR1 and CDR2: SGHRS, YFSETQ. Full variable domain (missing parts from reference TRBV5-1 and TRBJ2-7): KAGVTQTPRYLIKTRGQQVTLSCSPISGHRSVSWYQQTPGQGLQFLFEYFSETQRNKGNFPGRFSGRQFSNSRSEMNVSTLELGDSALYLCASSLGPTGSGVPYEQYFGPGTRLTVT.

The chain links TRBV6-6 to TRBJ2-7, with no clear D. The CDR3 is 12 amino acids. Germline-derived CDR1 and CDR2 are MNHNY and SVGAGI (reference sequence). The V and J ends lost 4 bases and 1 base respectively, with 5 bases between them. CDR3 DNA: TGTGCCAGCAGTTCGTATTCCTACGAGCAGTACTTC. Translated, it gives CASSSYSYEQYF.

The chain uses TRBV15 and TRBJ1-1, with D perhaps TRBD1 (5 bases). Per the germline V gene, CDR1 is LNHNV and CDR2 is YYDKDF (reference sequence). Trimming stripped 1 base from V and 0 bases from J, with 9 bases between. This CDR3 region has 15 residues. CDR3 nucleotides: TGTGCCACCAGCAGAGGGAGGGGTCTGAACACTGAAGCTTTCTTT. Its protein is CATSRGRGLNTEAFF.

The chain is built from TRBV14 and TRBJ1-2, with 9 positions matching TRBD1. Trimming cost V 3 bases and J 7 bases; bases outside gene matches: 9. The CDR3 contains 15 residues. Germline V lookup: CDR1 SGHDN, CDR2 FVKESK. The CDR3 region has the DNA TGTGCCAGCAGCCACCCAACAGGGGGCCAGGGTGGCTACACCTTC. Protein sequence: CASSHPTGGQGGYTF.

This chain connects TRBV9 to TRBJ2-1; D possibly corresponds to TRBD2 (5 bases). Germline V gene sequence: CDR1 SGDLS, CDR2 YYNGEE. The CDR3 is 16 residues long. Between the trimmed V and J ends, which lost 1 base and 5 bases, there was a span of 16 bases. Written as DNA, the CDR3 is TGTGCCAGCAGCGTACACCTGGACGGGGAAAACAATGAGCAGTTCTTC. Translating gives CASSVHLDGENNEQFF.

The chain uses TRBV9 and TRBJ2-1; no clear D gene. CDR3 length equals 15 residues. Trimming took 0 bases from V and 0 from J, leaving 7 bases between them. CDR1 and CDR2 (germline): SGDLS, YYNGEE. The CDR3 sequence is CASSVGDSSYNEQFF. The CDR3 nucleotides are TGTGCCAGCAGCGTAGGGGATTCCTCCTACAATGAGCAGTTCTTC.

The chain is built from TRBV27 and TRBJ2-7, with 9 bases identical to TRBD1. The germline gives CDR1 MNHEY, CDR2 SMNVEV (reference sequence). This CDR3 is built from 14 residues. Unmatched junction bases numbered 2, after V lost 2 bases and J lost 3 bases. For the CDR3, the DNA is TGTGCCAGCAGTTTAGCGGGACAGGGCTACGAGCAGTACTTC. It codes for CASSLAGQGYEQYF.

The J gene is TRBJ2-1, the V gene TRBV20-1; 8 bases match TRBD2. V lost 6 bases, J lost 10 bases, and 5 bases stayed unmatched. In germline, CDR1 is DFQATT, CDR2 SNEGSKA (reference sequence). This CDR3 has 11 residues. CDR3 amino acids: CSARTSLEQFF. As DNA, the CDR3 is TGCAGTGCCAGGACTAGCCTCGAGCAGTTCTTC.

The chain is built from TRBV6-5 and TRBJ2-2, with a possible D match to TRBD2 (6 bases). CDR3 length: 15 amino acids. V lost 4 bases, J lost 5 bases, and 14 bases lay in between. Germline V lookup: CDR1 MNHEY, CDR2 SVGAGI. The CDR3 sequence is CASSWGVPGTGELFF. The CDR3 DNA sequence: TGTGCCAGCAGTTGGGGGGTCCCGGGTACCGGGGAGCTGTTTTTT.

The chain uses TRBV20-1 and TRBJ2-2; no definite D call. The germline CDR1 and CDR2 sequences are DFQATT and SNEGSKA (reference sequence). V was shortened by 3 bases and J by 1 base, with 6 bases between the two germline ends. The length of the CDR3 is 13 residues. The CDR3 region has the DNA TGCAGTGCTAGTAGTCAGAACACCGGGGAGCTGTTTTTT. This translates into CSASSQNTGELFF.

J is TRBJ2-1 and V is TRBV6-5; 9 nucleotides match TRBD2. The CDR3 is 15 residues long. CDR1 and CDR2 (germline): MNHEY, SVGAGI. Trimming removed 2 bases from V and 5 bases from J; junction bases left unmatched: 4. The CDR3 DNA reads TGTGCCAGCAGTTACCTTAGCGGGAGCGACAATGAGCAGTTCTTC. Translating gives CASSYLSGSDNEQFF.

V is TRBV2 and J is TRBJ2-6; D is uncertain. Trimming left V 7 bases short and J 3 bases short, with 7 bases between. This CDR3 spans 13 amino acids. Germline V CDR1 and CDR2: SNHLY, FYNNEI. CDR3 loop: CASNMGGANVLTF. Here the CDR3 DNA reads TGTGCCAGCAATATGGGTGGGGCCAACGTCCTGACTTTC. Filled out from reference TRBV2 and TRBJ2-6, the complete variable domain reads EPEVTQTPSHQVTQMGQEVILRCVPISNHLYFYWYRQILGQKVEFLVSFYNNEISEKSEIFDDQFSVERPDGSNFTLKIRSTKLEDSAMYFCASNMGGANVLTFGAGSRLTVL.

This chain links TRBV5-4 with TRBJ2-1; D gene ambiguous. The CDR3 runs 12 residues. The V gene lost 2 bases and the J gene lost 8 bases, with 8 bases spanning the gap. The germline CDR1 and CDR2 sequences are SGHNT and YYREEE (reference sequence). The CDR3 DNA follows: TGTGCCAGCAGCTTTACAGTCGATGAGCAGTTCTTC. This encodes CASSFTVDEQFF.